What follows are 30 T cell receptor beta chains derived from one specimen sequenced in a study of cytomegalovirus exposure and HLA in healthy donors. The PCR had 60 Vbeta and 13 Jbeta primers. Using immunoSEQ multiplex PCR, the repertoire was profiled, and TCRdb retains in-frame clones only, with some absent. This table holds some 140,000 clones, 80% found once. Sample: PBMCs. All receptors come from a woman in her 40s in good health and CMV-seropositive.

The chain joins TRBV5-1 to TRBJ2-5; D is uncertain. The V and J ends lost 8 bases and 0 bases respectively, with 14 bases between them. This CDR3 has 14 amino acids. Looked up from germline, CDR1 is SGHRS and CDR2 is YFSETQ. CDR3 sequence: CASNSRVHQETQYF. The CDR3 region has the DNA TGCGCCAGTAATTCTCGGGTTCACCAAGAGACCCAGTACTTC.

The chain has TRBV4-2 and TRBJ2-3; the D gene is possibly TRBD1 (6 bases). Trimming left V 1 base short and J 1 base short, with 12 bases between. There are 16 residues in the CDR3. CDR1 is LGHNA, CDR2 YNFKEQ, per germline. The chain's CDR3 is CASSQVQGIGTDTQYF. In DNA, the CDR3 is TGTGCCAGCAGCCAAGTTCAGGGGATCGGCACAGATACGCAGTATTTT.

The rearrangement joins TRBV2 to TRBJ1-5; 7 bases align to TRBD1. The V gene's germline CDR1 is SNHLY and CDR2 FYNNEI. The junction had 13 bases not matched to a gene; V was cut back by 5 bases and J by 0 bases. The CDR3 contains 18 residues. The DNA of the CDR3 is TGTGCCAGCAGTCGTACCGGGACAGCACAAGATAGCAATCAGCCCCAGCATTTT. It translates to CASSRTGTAQDSNQPQHF.

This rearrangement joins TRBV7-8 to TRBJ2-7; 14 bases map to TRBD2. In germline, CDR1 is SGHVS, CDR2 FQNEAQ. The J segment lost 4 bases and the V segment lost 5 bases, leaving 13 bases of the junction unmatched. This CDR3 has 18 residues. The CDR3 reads CASSLRLAGGPFSYEQYF. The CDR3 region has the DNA TGTGCCAGCAGCCTACGACTAGCGGGAGGGCCATTCTCGTACGAGCAGTACTTC.

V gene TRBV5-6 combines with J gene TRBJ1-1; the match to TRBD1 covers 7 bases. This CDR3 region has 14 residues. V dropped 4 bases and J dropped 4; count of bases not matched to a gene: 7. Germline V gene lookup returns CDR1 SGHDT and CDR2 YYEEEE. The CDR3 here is CASSTGTEGTEAFF. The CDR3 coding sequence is TGTGCCAGCAGCACCGGGACAGAGGGCACTGAAGCTTTCTTT.

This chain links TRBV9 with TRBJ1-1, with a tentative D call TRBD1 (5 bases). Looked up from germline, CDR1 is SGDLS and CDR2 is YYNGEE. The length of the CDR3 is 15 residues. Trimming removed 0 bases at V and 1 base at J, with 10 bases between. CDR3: CASSVAGSANTEAFF. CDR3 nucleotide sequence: TGTGCCAGCAGCGTAGCAGGGTCTGCGAACACTGAAGCTTTCTTT.

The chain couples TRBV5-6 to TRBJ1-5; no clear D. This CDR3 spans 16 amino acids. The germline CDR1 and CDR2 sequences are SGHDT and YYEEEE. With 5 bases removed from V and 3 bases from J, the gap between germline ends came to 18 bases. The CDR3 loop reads CASRKPTEGPNQPQHF. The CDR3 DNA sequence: TGTGCCAGCAGAAAACCCACAGAGGGCCCCAATCAGCCCCAGCATTTT.

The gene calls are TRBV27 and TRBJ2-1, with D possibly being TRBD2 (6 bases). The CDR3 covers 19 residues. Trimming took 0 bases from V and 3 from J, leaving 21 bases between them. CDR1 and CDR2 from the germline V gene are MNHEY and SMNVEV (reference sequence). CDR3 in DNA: TGTGCCAGCAGTTTATCGGTGACTAGGGTTAGTTCGCGCTACAATGAGCAGTTCTTC. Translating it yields CASSLSVTRVSSRYNEQFF.

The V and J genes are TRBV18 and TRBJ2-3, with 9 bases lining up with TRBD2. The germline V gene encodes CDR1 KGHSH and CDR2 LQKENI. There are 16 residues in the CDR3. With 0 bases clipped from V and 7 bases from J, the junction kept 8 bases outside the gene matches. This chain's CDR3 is CASSPPSPSGMYTQYF. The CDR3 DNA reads TGTGCCAGCTCACCACCTTCACCTAGCGGGATGTATACGCAGTATTTT.

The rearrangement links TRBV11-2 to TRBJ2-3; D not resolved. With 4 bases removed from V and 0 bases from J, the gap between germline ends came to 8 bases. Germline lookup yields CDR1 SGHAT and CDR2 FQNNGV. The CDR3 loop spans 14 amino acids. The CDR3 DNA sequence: TGTGCCAGCAGCTCTCGAGCCAGCACAGATACGCAGTATTTT. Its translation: CASSSRASTDTQYF. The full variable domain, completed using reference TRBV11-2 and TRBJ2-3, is EAGVAQSPRYKIIEKRQSVAFWCNPISGHATLYWYQQILGQGPKLLIQFQNNGVVDDSQLPKDRFSAERLKGVDSTLKIQPAKLEDSAVYLCASSSRASTDTQYFGPGTRLTVL.

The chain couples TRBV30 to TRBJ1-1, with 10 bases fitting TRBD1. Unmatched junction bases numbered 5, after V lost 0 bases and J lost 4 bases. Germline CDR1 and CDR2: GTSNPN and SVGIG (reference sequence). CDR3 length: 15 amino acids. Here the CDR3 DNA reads TGTGCCTGGAGTGTTATGGACAGGGGGTTCACTGAAGCTTTCTTT. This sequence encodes CAWSVMDRGFTEAFF.

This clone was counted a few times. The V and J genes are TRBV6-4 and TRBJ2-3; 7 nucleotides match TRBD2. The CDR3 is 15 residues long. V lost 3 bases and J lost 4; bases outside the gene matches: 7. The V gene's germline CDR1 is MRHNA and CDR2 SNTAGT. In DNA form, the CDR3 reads TGTGCCAGCAGTGATGAGGGGAGGGCCGCAGATACGCAGTATTTT. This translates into CASSDEGRAADTQYF.

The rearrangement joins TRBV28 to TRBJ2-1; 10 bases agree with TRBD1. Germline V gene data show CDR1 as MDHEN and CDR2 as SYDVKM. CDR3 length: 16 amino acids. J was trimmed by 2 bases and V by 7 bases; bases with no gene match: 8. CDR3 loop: CASTTTGTGAYNEQFF. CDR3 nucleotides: TGTGCCAGCACGACAACCGGGACAGGGGCCTACAATGAGCAGTTCTTC.

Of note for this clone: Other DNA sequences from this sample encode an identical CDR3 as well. CDR3 region: CASSPSSYNEQFF. CDR3 nucleotide sequence: TGTGCCAGCAGCCCCTCGAGTTACAATGAGCAGTTCTTC. The chain links TRBV14 to TRBJ2-1; the D is unclear. V lost 4 bases and J lost 4, with 8 bases in between. CDR3 size: 13 residues. The V gene's germline CDR1 is SGHDN and CDR2 FVKESK. The variable domain in full, completed from reference TRBV14 and TRBJ2-1, reads EAGVTQFPSHSVIEKGQTVTLRCDPISGHDNLYWYRRVMGKEIKFLLHFVKESKQDESGMPNNRFLAERTGGTYSTLKVQPAELEDSGVYFCASSPSSYNEQFFGPGTRLTVL.

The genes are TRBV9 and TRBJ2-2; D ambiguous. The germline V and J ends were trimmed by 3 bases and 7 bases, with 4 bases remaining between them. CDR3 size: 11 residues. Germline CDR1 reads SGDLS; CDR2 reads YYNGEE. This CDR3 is CASSAVGELFF. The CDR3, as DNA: TGTGCCAGCAGCGCGGTCGGGGAGCTGTTTTTT. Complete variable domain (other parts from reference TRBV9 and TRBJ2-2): DSGVTQTPKHLITATGQRVTLRCSPRSGDLSVYWYQQSLDQGLQFLIQYYNGEERAKGNILERFSAQQFPDLHSELNLSSLELGDSALYFCASSAVGELFFGEGSRLTVL.

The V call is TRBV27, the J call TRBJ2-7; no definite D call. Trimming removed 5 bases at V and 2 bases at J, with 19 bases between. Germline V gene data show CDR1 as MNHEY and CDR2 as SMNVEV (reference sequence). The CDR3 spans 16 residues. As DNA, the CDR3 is TGTGCCAGCAGTCGGCAATCCCTAGTGTCAGCCTACGAGCAGTACTTC. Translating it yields CASSRQSLVSAYEQYF.

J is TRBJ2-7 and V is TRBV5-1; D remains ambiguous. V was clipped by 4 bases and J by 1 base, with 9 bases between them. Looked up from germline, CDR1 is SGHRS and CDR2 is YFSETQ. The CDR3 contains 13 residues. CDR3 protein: CASSPGGSYEQYF. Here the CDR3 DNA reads TGCGCCAGCAGCCCCGGTGGTTCCTACGAGCAGTACTTC.

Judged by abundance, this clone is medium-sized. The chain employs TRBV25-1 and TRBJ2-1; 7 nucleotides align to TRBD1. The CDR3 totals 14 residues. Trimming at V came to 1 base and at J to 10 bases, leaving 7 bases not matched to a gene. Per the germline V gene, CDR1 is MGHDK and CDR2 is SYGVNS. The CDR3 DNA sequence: TGTGCCAGCAGTGAATCCTCGACAGGGAGCGAGCAGTTCTTC. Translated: CASSESSTGSEQFF.

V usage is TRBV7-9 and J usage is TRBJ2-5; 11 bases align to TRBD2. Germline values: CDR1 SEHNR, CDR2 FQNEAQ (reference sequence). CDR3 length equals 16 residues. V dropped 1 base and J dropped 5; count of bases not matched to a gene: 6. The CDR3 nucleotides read TGTGCCAGCAGCTTAGTTACTAGCGGGAGCGGTGAGACCCAGTACTTC. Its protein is CASSLVTSGSGETQYF.

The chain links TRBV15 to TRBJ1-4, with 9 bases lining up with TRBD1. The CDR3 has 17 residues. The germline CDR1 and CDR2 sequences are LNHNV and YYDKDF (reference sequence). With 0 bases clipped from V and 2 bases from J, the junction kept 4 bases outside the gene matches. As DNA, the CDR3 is TGTGCCACCAGCAGAGAGGGGACAGGGAGGACTAATGAAAAACTGTTTTTT. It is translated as CATSREGTGRTNEKLFF.

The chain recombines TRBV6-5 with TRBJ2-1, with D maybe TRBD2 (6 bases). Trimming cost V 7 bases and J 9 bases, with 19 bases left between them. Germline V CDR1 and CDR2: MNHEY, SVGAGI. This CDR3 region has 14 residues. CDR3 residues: CASTLIGGLSEQFF. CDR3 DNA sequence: TGTGCCAGCACCCTGATTGGGGGGTTGAGTGAGCAGTTCTTC.

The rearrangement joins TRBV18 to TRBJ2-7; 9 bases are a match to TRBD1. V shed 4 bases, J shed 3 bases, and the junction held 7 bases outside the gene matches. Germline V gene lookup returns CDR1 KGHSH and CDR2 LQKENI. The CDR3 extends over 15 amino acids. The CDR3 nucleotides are TGTGCCAGCTCACAAGAACCGGGACAGGGCTACGAGCAGTACTTC. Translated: CASSQEPGQGYEQYF. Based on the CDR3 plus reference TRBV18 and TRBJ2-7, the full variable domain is NAGVMQNPRHLVRRRGQEARLRCSPMKGHSHVYWYRQLPEEGLKFMVYLQKENIIDESGMPKERFSAEFPKEGPSILRIQQVVRGDSAAYFCASSQEPGQGYEQYFGPGTRLTVT.

CDR3 protein: CASSDRGISYEQYF. The CDR3 bases are TGTGCCAGCAGTGATCGGGGGATCTCCTACGAGCAGTACTTC. The V gene is TRBV6-1, the J gene TRBJ2-7; a weak D match, TRBD2 (6 bases). The CDR3 loop spans 14 amino acids. Per germline, CDR1 MNHNS and CDR2 SASEGT. V was trimmed by 3 bases and J by 0 bases, leaving 9 bases between them.

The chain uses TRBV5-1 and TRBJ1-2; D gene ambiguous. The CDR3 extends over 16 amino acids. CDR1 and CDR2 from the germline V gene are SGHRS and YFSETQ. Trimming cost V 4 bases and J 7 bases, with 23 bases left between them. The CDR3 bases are TGCGCCAGCAGCCCCCGGGGTCAGATTGGGGTTAGTGGCTACACCTTC. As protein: CASSPRGQIGVSGYTF.

The CDR3 loop is CAISERKGDTLKDGNTIYF. In DNA form, the CDR3 reads TGTGCCATCAGTGAGAGAAAGGGGGACACCCTCAAGGATGGAAACACCATATATTTT. This chain joins TRBV10-3 and TRBJ1-3; maybe TRBD1 (6 bases). V lost 2 bases and J lost 3, with 23 bases in between. The CDR3 spans 19 residues. Germline assignment: CDR1 ENHRY and CDR2 SYGVKD.

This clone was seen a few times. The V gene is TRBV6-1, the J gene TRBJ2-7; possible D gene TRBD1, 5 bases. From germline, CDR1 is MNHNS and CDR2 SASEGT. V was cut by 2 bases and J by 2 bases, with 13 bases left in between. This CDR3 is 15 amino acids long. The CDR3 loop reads CASSERAGKAYEQYF. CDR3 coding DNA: TGTGCCAGCAGTGAAAGGGCAGGGAAAGCCTACGAGCAGTACTTC.

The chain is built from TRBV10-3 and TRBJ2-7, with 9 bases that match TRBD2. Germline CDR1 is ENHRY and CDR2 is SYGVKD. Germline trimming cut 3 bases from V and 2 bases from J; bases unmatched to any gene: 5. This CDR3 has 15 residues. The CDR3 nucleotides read TGTGCCATCAGTGATATTGCGGGAGGGCCCTACGAGCAGTACTTC. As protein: CAISDIAGGPYEQYF.

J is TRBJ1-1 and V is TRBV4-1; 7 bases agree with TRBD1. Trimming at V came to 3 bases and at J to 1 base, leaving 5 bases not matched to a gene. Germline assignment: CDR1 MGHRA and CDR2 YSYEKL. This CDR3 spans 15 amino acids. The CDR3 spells CASSHPTGTNTEAFF. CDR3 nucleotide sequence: TGCGCCAGCAGCCACCCGACAGGGACGAACACTGAAGCTTTCTTT.

The CDR3 region has the DNA TGTGCCAGCAGCCTACGGGGGACTGGAAACACCATATATTTT. Residues: CASSLRGTGNTIYF. The chain employs TRBV5-6 and TRBJ1-3, with TRBD1 as a possible D gene (5 bases). Trimming removed 4 bases from V and 2 bases from J, with 10 bases in between. CDR1 is SGHDT and CDR2 is YYEEEE in the germline V gene. CDR3 length equals 14 residues.

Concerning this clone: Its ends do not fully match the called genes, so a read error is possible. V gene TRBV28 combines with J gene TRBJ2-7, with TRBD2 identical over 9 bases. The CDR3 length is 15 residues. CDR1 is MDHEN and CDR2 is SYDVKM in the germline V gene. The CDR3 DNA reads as TGTGCCAGCAACGTAGCTGGGACTAGCTCCCACGAGCAGTACTTC. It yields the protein CASNVAGTSSHEQYF.